The source of this TCR beta chain is a study of shared clonotypes between healthy human individuals. Study-wide background: Sampling drew on donors who were two women and a few men aged 18 to 49.

In its sample, this clone was seen once. Splitting of each subset's genomic DNA was done evenly across several immunoSEQ plates. The authors sequenced unsorted PBMC DNA on ten immunoSEQ deep assay plates. Repertoires were generated with immunoSEQ multiplex PCR, while TCRdb's copy carries only in-frame clones and drops some. This table has hundreds of thousands of clones, around 76% appearing once. Germline assignment: CDR1 MNHEY and CDR2 SVGAGI. This CDR3 has 13 amino acids. Between the trimmed V and J ends, which lost 6 bases and 7 bases, there was a span of 13 bases. The TCR comes from a woman aged 40-49 years in good health. Some clones in this sample may be carry-over from other donors' samples. V and J are TRBV6-5 and TRBJ1-5; D remains ambiguous. Sequenced sample: PBMCs. The CDR3 region has the DNA TGTGCCAGCAGGGTCGGACGGGAACAGCCCCAGCATTTT. It codes for CASRVGREQPQHF.